The clone carrying this T cell receptor (beta chain) was picked up a small number of times. No antigen is known for it. 5'RACE, which relied on constant-segment primers, yielded TCR alpha and TCR beta cDNA libraries carrying sample barcodes and UMIs. Each CDR3 protein is one row after TCRdb ran MiXCR on the 5' RACE reads. The sample lists roughly 240,000 distinct CDR3 sequences, 15% to 20% occurring once. These data originate in a study of T-cell memory formation after mild COVID-19. Study observations and caveats: Day 15 to 85 contractors were CD4/CD8 balanced; later expanders leaned CD4+. A second wave of clones peaked on day 37, and their SARS-CoV-2 specificity went unconfirmed.

V gave up 5 bases and J gave up 7 bases; unmatched junction bases: 5. The CDR3 has 13 amino acids. CDR1 and CDR2 from the germline V gene are SQVTM and ANQGSEA. The material sequenced was PBMCs or a T cell subset sorted from them (not recorded which). This TCR derives from a man aged 18 to 29 who had mild COVID-19 (a few samples of this study predate the infection). Cell type and time point are not known. This chain joins TRBV29-1 and TRBJ2-2, with TRBD1 matching 9 bases. CDR3 protein: CSVRDREHGELFF. The DNA of the CDR3 is TGCAGCGTTAGGGACAGGGAACACGGGGAGCTGTTTTTT.